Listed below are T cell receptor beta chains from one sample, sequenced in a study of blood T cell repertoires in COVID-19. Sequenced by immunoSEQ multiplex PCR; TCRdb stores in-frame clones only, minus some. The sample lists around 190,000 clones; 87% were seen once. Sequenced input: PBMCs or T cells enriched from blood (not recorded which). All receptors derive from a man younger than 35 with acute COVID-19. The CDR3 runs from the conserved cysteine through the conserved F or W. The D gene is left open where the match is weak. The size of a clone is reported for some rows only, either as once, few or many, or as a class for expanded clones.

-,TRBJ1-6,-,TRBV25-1,TGTGCCAGCAGTGACCCGGAGAATTCACCCCTCCACTTT,CASSDPENSPLHF
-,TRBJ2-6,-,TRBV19,TGTGCCAGTAGTCCCGGGGTTCCAGGCTCTGGGGCCAACGTCCTGACTTTC,CASSPGVPGSGANVLTF
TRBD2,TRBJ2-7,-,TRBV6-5,TGTGCCACGGGAGGGACCTCCTACGAGCAGTACTTC,CATGGTSYEQYF
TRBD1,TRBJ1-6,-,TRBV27,TGTGCCAGCAGTTTGACAGGGCTATCACCCCTCCACTTT,CASSLTGLSPLHF
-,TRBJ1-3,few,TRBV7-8,TGTGCCAGCAGCCCGACAGCTTACTCTGGAAACACCATATATTTT,CASSPTAYSGNTIYF
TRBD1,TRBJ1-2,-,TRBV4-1,TGCGCCAGCAGCCAAGAGGAGGGACAGGGGAACTATGGCTACACCTTC,CASSQEEGQGNYGYTF
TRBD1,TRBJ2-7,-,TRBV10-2,TGCGCCAGCAGTGCATCCAGAGGCGGGACAGGGGGAAGGGACGAGCAGTACTTC,CASSASRGGTGGRDEQYF
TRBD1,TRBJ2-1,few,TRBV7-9,TGTGCCAGCAGCTTAGACAGGGGGCCTAGCAATGAGCAGTTCTTC,CASSLDRGPSNEQFF
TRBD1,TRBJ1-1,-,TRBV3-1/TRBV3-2,TGTGCCAGCGGCCCCGACAGGGAGCAGATTAACACTGAAGCTTTCTTT,CASGPDREQINTEAFF
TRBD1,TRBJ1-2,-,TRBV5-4,TGTGCCAGCAGCCACGGGTTACAGGGGAGTGACTATGGCTACACCTTC,CASSHGLQGSDYGYTF
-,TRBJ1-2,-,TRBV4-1,TGCGCCAGCAGCCAGGGGGCCGGGGGCTACACCTTC,CASSQGAGGYTF
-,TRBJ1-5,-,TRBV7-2,TGTGCCAGCAGCTTAGGAGAAAAGCCCCAGCATTTT,CASSLGEKPQHF
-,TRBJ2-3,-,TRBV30,TGTGCCTGGAGTGGAGTCGCAACGCCGACTGGAGGATCAGATACGCAGTATTTT,CAWSGVATPTGGSDTQYF
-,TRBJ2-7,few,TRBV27,TGTGCCAGCAGTTTAGGCCCAGTGCAGTACTTC,CASSLGPVQYF
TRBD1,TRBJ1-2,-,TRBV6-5,TGTGCCAGCGAGATACGACAGGGGAACTACACCTTC,CASEIRQGNYTF
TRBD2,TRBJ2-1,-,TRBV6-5,TGTGCCAGCAGTTCAGAGGCGGGAGGGCCCTACAATGAGCAGTTCTTC,CASSSEAGGPYNEQFF
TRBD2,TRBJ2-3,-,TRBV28,TGTGCCAGCAGTTTACGAGCGGGAGGCACAGATACGCAGTATTTT,CASSLRAGGTDTQYF